The 17 T cell receptor beta chains in this list originate from one sample, sequenced in a study of OX40 agonist ivuxolimab in advanced cancers. Library generation was performed with the immunoSEQ multiplex PCR assay. TCRdb provides this immuneACCESS table in a form limited to in-frame rearrangements. Some clones are lacking; in checked studies, under half of them reflect an unresolved V gene, and why the rest are absent is not known. This sample gives roughly 28,000 clones in total; 75% to 90% of them show up just once. 20% to 25% of the sample comes from the top ten. This material consisted of CD4+ or CD8+ T cells sorted from blood, taken in a trial of the OX40 agonist ivuxolimab. These receptors were taken from an adult with an advanced solid tumor such as melanoma, head and neck, liver or kidney cancer.

The chain joins TRBV27 to TRBJ2-7; D is perhaps TRBD1 (6 bases). Germline V gene data show CDR1 as MNHEY and CDR2 as SMNVEV (reference sequence). The V end lost 3 bases, the J end lost 6 bases, and 12 bases lay between the germline ends. The CDR3 extends over 13 amino acids. The CDR3 nucleotides are TGTGCCAGCAGTTTTACAGGGTCAGGCGAGCAGTACTTC. Encoded protein: CASSFTGSGEQYF.

This rearrangement joins TRBV5-6 to TRBJ2-5; 11 bases are a match to TRBD2. J was trimmed by 4 bases and V by 3 bases; bases with no gene match: 11. This CDR3 comprises 17 residues. Germline CDR1 reads SGHDT; CDR2 reads YYEEEE. The CDR3 nucleotides are TGTGCCAGCAGCTCTTCGGGTAGCGGGGGGGCCGTAGAGACCCAGTACTTC. It encodes CASSSSGSGGAVETQYF.

This chain joins TRBV4-1 and TRBJ1-2, with 7 bases identical to TRBD1. The CDR3 is made up of 13 amino acids. Germline V gene lookup returns CDR1 MGHRA and CDR2 YSYEKL. Trimming cost V 1 base and J 8 bases; bases outside gene matches: 4. The CDR3 reads CASSQVGGGGYTF. The CDR3 DNA is TGCGCCAGCAGCCAAGTAGGGGGCGGAGGCTACACCTTC.

This chain uses TRBV30 with TRBJ2-7; the D call may be TRBD1 or TRBD2 (5 bases each). Between the trimmed V and J ends, which lost 4 bases and 6 bases, there was a span of 16 bases. The CDR3 spans 13 residues. The germline CDR1 and CDR2 sequences are GTSNPN and SVGIG (reference sequence). The CDR3 protein is CAWTGTLAREQYF. CDR3 DNA sequence: TGTGCCTGGACCGGGACCCTCGCCCGCGAGCAGTACTTC.

The V gene is TRBV6-5, the J gene TRBJ2-5; D could derive from TRBD1 or TRBD2 (5 bases each). The V and J ends lost 9 bases and 1 base respectively, with 18 bases between them. The V gene's germline CDR1 is MNHEY and CDR2 SVGAGI. The CDR3 is made up of 15 amino acids. The CDR3 reads CASAASEGPQETQYF. For the CDR3, the DNA is TGTGCCAGTGCTGCCTCCGAGGGGCCCCAAGAGACCCAGTACTTC.

The chain uses TRBV7-6 and TRBJ2-3; 9 bases match TRBD1. This CDR3 contains 19 residues. Germline V gives CDR1 SGHVS, CDR2 FNYEAQ. V was clipped by 3 bases and J by 3 bases; unmatched bases: 16. The CDR3 nucleotides are TGTGCCAGCAGCTTCCCCCGTGGGGCTGACAGGGGGAAGACAGATACGCAGTATTTT. As protein: CASSFPRGADRGKTDTQYF.

The V and J genes are TRBV28 and TRBJ2-2; 8 nucleotides match TRBD2. The CDR3 covers 15 residues. The germline V gene has CDR1 MDHEN and CDR2 SYDVKM. Losses at the gene ends were 2 bases for V and 11 bases for J; bases not matched to a gene: 10. CDR3 in DNA: TGTGCCAGCAGTTTAACGGGGGGGGGATCGGCAGAGCTGTTTTTT. Translation gives CASSLTGGGSAELFF.

This chain uses TRBV28 with TRBJ2-3, with D perhaps TRBD2 (6 bases). The length of the CDR3 is 17 residues. V shed 6 bases and J shed 0 bases, with 19 bases lying between them. Germline V gene sequence: CDR1 MDHEN, CDR2 SYDVKM. The CDR3 here is CASRPADYHTSTDTQYF. The CDR3 DNA is TGTGCCAGCAGACCAGCGGACTATCACACTAGCACAGATACGCAGTATTTT.

The genes are TRBV2 and TRBJ2-7; 7 bases are shared with TRBD1. CDR1 is SNHLY, CDR2 FYNNEI, per germline. V lost 10 bases, J lost 2 bases, and 11 bases stayed unmatched. This CDR3 is built from 14 residues. The CDR3 here is CAIVPRDRTYEQYF. CDR3 DNA sequence: TGTGCCATCGTTCCCCGGGACAGAACCTACGAGCAGTACTTC.

This clone was recorded once. The chain combines TRBV7-9 with TRBJ2-7; D possibly corresponds to TRBD1 (6 bases). V lost 4 bases and J 7 bases, leaving 20 bases between the germline ends. Germline V CDR1 and CDR2: SEHNR, FQNEAQ (reference sequence). The CDR3 totals 15 residues. Here the CDR3 DNA reads TGTGCCAGCAGCTGGGGGACGCCCGAAAGGGGGGAGCAGTACTTC. It translates to CASSWGTPERGEQYF.

This chain connects TRBV30 to TRBJ2-7, with D possibly being TRBD1 or TRBD2 (5 bases each). Germline lookup yields CDR1 GTSNPN and CDR2 SVGIG (reference sequence). V lost 3 bases and J 12 bases, leaving 15 bases between the germline ends. The CDR3 consists of 11 residues. The CDR3 DNA reads TGTGCCTGGAGCGCCCCCGGGACCCCGTACTTC. Protein product: CAWSAPGTPYF.

The rearrangement uses TRBV28 and TRBJ1-2, with 7 bases fitting TRBD1. The CDR3 consists of 17 residues. Per the germline V gene, CDR1 is MDHEN and CDR2 is SYDVKM. The V segment lost 7 bases and the J segment 5 bases; nucleotides outside the gene matches: 19. The CDR3 is CASTLVPGTALRYGYTF. CDR3 DNA: TGTGCCAGCACCCTAGTCCCTGGGACAGCCCTACGTTATGGCTACACCTTC.

This clone has only a few counts. The chain employs TRBV6-4 and TRBJ2-2; D gene unclear. Trimming took 4 bases from V and 5 from J, leaving 11 bases between them. The CDR3 runs to 14 residues. Per germline, CDR1 MRHNA and CDR2 SNTAGT. Here the CDR3 reads CASSVSEETGELFF. The DNA of the CDR3 is TGTGCCAGCAGTGTGAGTGAGGAGACCGGGGAGCTGTTTTTT.

The gene calls are TRBV19 and TRBJ1-2; D remains unclear. Looked up from germline, CDR1 is LNHDA and CDR2 is SQIVND (reference sequence). V was cut by 6 bases and J by 3 bases, with 14 bases left in between. The CDR3 sequence is 14 residues long. CDR3 protein: CASSWTLEDYGYTF. CDR3 sequence (DNA): TGTGCCAGTAGCTGGACCCTGGAGGACTATGGCTACACCTTC.

The table lists this clone with a count of one. The chain carries TRBV5-6 and TRBJ2-6; D is possibly TRBD1 or TRBD2 (5 bases each). V was cut by 4 bases and J by 0 bases, with 20 bases left in between. The CDR3 runs to 19 residues. CDR1 is SGHDT, CDR2 YYEEEE, per germline. The CDR3 is CASSVKPGRKASGANVLTF. The DNA for the CDR3 is TGTGCCAGCAGCGTTAAACCGGGACGCAAGGCCTCTGGGGCCAACGTCCTGACTTTC.

The sample holds one count of this clone. V and J are TRBV11-2 and TRBJ1-6; no reliable D call. Germline V gives CDR1 SGHAT, CDR2 FQNNGV. The CDR3 totals 17 residues. Trimming cost V 2 bases and J 3 bases, with 14 bases left between them. This CDR3 is CASSLLAGLDYNSPLHF. The CDR3 DNA follows: TGTGCCAGCAGCTTACTGGCTGGGTTGGACTATAATTCACCCCTCCACTTT.

This chain joins TRBV2 and TRBJ2-1; tentatively, D is TRBD1 (6 bases). The CDR3 contains 13 residues. Germline CDR1 and CDR2: SNHLY and FYNNEI. V was shortened by 5 bases and J by 5 bases, with 10 bases between the two germline ends. The CDR3 loop is CASSTGTHNEQFF. In DNA form, the CDR3 reads TGTGCCAGCAGTACCGGGACACACAATGAGCAGTTCTTC.